This TCR beta chain was observed in a study of CDR3 diversity in severe acne. This clonotype was picked up a small number of times. MiXCR was run by TCRdb on the PCR reads, yielding one entry per CDR3 protein. Of around 100,000 distinct CDR3 sequences listed, roughly 51% are singletons. The CDR3 is made up of 15 amino acids. The V end lost 2 bases, the J end lost 0 bases, and 5 bases lay between the germline ends. Germline CDR1 is SEHNR and CDR2 is FQNEAQ (reference sequence). This sequence originates from a male donor with acne. This chain connects TRBV7-9 to TRBJ2-6; no clear D. What was sequenced was blood. CDR3 loop: CASSLRDSGANVLTF. For the CDR3, the DNA is TGTGCCAGCAGCTTAAGGGACTCTGGGGCCAACGTCCTGACTTTC.